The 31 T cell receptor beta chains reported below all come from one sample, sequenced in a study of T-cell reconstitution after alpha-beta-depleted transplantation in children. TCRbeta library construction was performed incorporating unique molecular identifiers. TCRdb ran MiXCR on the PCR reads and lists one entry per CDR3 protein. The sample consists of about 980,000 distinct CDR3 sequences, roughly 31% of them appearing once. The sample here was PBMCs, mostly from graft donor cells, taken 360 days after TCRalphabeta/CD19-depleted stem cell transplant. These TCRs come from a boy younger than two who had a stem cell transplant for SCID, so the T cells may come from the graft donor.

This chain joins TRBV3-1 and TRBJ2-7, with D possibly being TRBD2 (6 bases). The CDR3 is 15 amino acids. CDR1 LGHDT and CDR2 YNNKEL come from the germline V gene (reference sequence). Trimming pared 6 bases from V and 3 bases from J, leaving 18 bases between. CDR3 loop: CASRRGSGLSYEQYF. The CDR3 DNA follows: TGTGCCAGCAGACGTGGGAGCGGGCTGAGCTACGAGCAGTACTTC.

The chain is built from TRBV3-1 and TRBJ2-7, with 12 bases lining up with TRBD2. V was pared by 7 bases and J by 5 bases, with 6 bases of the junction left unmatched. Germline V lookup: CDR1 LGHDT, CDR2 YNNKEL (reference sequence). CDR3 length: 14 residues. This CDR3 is CASTGLAGLNEQYF. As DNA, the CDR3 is TGTGCCAGCACCGGACTAGCGGGGTTGAACGAGCAGTACTTC.

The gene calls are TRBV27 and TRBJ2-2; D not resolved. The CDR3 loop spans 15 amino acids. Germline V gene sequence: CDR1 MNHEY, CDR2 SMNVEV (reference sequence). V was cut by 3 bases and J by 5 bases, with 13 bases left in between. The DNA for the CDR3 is TGTGCCAGCAGTTTTAACGGTTTGATAACCGGGGAGCTGTTTTTT. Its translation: CASSFNGLITGELFF.

In DNA, the CDR3 is TGCGCCAGCAGCCAAGAGGGGTCTAGCGGGGGCGGTGAGCAGTTCTTC. Translating it yields CASSQEGSSGGGEQFF. The chain links TRBV4-3 to TRBJ2-1; TRBD2 matches at 10 bases. Germline trimming cut 0 bases from V and 9 bases from J; bases unmatched to any gene: 8. The CDR3 runs to 16 residues. The germline V gene encodes CDR1 LGHNA and CDR2 YSLEER.

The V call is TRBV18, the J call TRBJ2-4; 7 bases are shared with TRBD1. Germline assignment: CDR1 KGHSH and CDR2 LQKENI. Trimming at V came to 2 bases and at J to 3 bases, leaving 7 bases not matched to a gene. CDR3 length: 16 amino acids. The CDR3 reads CASSPFSWDSKNIQYF. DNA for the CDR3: TGTGCCAGCTCACCATTCTCGTGGGACAGCAAAAACATTCAGTACTTC. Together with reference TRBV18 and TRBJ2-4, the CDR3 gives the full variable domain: NAGVMQNPRHLVRRRGQEARLRCSPMKGHSHVYWYRQLPEEGLKFMVYLQKENIIDESGMPKERFSAEFPKEGPSILRIQQVVRGDSAAYFCASSPFSWDSKNIQYFGAGTRLSVL.

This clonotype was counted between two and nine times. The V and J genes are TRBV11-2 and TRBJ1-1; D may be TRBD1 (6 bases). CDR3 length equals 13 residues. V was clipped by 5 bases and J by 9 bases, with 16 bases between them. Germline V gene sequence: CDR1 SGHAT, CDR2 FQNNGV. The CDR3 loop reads CASSQGRERQAFF. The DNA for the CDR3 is TGTGCCAGCAGCCAGGGGCGTGAACGTCAAGCTTTCTTT.

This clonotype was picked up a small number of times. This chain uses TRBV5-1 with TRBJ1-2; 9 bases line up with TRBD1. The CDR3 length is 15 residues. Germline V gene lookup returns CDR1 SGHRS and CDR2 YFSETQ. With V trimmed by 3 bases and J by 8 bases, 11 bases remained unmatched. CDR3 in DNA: TGCGCCAGCAGCTCAATCGACAGGGGGGGCGACGGCTACACCTTC. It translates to CASSSIDRGGDGYTF.

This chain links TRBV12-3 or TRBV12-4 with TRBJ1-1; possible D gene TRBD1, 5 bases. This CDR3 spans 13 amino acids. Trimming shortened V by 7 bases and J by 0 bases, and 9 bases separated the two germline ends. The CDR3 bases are TGTGCCAGCAACGGGGGACTGAACACTGAAGCTTTCTTT. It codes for CASNGGLNTEAFF.

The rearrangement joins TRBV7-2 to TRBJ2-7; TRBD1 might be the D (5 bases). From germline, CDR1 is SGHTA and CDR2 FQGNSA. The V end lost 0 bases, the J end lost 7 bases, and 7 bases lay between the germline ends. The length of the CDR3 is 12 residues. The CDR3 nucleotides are TGTGCCAGCAGCTTAGCGCAGGGAGAGCAGTACTTC. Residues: CASSLAQGEQYF.

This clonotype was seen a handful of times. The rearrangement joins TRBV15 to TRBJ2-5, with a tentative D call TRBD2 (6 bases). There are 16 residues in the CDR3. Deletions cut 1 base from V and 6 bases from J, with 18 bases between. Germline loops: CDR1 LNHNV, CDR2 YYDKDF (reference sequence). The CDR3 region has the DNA TGTGCCACCAGCAGAGCCGGACTACTGAATTTGAAGACCCAGTACTTC. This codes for CATSRAGLLNLKTQYF.

CDR3 protein: CSGKEGLAGIHEQYF. The CDR3 region has the DNA TGCAGTGGTAAAGAGGGCCTAGCGGGGATCCACGAGCAGTACTTC. The V gene is TRBV20-1, the J gene TRBJ2-7, with 9 nucleotides matching TRBD2. The CDR3 contains 15 residues. CDR1 and CDR2 (germline): DFQATT, SNEGSKA (reference sequence). V lost 7 bases to trimming and J lost 5 bases; unmatched junction nucleotides: 15.

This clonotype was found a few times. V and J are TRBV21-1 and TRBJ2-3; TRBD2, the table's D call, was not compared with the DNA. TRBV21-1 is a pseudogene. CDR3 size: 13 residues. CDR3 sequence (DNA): TGTGCCAGCAGCCCCACCTCCCCAGATACGCAGTATTTT. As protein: CASSPTSPDTQYF.

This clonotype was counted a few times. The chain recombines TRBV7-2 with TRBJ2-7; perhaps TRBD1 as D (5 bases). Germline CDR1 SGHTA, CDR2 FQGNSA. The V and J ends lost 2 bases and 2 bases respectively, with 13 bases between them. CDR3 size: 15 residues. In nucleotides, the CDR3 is TGTGCCAGCAGCTTATACACAGGTTACACCTACGAGCAGTACTTC. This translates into CASSLYTGYTYEQYF.

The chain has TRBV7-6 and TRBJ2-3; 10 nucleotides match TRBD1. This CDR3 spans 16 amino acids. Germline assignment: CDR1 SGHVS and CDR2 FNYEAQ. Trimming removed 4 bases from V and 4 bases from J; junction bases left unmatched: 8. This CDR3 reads CASSWQTGGFADTQYF. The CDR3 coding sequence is TGTGCCAGCAGCTGGCAGACAGGGGGCTTCGCAGATACGCAGTATTTT.

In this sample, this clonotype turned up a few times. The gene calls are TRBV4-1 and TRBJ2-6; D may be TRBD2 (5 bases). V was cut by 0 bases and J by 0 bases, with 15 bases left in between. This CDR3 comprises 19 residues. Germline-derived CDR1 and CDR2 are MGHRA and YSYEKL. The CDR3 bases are TGCGCCAGCAGCCAAGATTCGGGATTTACAAGCTCTGGGGCCAACGTCCTGACTTTC. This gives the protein CASSQDSGFTSSGANVLTF.

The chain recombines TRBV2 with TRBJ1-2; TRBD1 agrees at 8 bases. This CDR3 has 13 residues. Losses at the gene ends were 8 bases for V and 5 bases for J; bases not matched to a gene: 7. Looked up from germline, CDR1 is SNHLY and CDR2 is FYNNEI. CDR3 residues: CASLAGGEYGYTF. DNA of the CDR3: TGTGCCAGCCTCGCAGGGGGCGAGTATGGCTACACCTTC.

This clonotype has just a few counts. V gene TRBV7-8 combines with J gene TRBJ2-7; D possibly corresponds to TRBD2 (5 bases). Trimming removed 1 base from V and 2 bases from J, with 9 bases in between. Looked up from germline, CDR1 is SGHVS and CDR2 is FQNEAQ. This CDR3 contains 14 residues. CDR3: CASSLGASPYEQYF. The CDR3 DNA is TGTGCCAGCAGCTTAGGAGCTAGCCCCTACGAGCAGTACTTC. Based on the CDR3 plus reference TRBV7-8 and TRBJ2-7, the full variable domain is GAGVSQSPRYKVAKRGQDVALRCDPISGHVSLFWYQQALGQGPEFLTYFQNEAQLDKSGLPSDRFFAERPEGSVSTLKIQRTQQEDSAVYLCASSLGASPYEQYFGPGTRLTVT.

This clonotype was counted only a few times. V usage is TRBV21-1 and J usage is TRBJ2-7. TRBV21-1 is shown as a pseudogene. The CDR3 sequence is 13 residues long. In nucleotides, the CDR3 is TGTGCCAGCAGCAAAGGGCCCCCCTACGAGCAGTACTTC. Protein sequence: CASSKGPPYEQYF.

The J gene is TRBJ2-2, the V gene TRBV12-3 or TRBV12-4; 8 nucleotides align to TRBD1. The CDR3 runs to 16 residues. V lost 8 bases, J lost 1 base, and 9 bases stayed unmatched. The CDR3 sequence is CASSTQGAVNTGELFF. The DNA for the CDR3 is TGTGCCAGCTCCACCCAGGGGGCAGTGAACACCGGGGAGCTGTTTTTT.

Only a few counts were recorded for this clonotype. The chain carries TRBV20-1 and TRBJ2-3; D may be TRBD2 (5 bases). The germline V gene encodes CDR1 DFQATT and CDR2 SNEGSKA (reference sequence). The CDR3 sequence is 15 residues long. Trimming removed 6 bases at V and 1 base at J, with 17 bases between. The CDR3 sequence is CSASYSTRGTDTQYF. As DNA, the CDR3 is TGCAGTGCCAGCTACAGCACTAGAGGCACAGATACGCAGTATTTT.

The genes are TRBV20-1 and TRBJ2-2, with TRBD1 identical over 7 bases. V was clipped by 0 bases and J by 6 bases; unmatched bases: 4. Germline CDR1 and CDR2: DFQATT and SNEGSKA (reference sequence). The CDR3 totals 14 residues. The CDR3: CSARETGIPGELFF. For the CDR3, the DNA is TGCAGTGCTAGAGAGACAGGGATTCCCGGGGAGCTGTTTTTT.

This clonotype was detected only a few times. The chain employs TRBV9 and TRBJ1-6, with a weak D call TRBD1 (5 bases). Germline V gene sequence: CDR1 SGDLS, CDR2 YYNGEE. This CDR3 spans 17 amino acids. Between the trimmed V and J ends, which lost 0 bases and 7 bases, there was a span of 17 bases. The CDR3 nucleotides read TGTGCCAGCAGCGTAGACCCCTTATGGGGGTGGAATTCACCCCTCCACTTT. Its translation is CASSVDPLWGWNSPLHF.

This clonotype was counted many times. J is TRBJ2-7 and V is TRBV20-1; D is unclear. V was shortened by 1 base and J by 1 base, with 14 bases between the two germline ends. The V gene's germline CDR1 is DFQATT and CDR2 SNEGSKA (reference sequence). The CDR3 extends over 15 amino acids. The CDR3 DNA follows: TGCAGTGCTAGAGCTAGGGATGAGGTGTCCTACGAGCAGTACTTC. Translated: CSARARDEVSYEQYF.

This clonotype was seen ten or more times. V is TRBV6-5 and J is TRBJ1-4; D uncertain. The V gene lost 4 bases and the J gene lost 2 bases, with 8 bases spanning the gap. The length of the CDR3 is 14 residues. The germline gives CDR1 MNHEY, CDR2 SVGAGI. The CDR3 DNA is TGTGCCAGCAGTTTATCGGGGACTAATGAAAAACTGTTTTTT. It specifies CASSLSGTNEKLFF.

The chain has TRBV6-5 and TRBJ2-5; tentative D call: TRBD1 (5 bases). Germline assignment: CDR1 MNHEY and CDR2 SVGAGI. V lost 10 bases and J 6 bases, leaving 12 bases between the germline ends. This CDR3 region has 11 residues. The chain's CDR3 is CATRTYKTQYF. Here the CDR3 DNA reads TGTGCCACCAGGACATATAAGACCCAGTACTTC.

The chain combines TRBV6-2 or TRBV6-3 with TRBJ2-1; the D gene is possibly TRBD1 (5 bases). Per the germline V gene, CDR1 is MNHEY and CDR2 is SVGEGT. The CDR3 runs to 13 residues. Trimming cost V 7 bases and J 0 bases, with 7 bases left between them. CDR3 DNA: TGTGCCAGCACAAGGGGCTCCTACAATGAGCAGTTCTTC. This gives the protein CASTRGSYNEQFF.

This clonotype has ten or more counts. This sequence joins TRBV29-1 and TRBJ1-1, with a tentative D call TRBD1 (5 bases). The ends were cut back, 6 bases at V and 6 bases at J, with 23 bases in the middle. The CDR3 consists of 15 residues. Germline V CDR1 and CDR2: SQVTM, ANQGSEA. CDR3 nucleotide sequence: TGCAGCGTCGTCACCCGCTCACAGGTCCTCGCTGAAGCTTTCTTT. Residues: CSVVTRSQVLAEAFF.

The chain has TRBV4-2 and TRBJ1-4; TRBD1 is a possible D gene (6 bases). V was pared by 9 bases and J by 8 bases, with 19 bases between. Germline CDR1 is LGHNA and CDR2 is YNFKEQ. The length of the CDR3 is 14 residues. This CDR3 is CARSAGLDREKLFF. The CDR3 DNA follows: TGTGCCAGGAGTGCCGGGCTCGACAGGGAAAAACTGTTTTTT.

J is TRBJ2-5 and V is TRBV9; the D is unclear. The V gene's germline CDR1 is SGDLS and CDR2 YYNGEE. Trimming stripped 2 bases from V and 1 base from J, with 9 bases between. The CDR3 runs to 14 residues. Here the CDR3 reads CASSVGQSQETQYF. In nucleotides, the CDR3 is TGTGCCAGCAGCGTCGGCCAGTCCCAAGAGACCCAGTACTTC.

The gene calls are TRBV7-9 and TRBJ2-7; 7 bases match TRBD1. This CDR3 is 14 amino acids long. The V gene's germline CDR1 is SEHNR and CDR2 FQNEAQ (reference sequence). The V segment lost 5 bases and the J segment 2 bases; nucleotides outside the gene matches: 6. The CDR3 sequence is CASSPLDRTYEQYF. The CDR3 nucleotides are TGTGCCAGCAGCCCCTTGGACAGGACCTACGAGCAGTACTTC.

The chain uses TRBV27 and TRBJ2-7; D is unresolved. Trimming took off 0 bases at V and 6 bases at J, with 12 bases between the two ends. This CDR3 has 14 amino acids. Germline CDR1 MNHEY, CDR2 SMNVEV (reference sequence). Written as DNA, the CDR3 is TGTGCCAGCAGTTTATCTCCCCATACTATCGAGCAGTACTTC. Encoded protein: CASSLSPHTIEQYF.